This is a list of T cell receptor beta chains from one sample in a study of blood T cell repertoires in COVID-19. Profiled with immunoSEQ multiplex PCR; TCRdb holds only in-frame clones, not every one. The data show around 58,000 clones, with around four fifths seen just once and approximately 5% held by the top ten. Sequenced: peripheral blood. Every receptor here comes from a human donor in a cohort sampled during active COVID-19. CDR3s include the opening cysteine and the closing phenylalanine or tryptophan. A D gene is named only where the DNA matches it firmly. Clone size, where shown, is once, few, many, or a class for clones that have expanded.

>TRBJ2-2|TRBV28|once|TRBD1
TGTGCCAGCAAAGTGACAGGGGAGCACACCGGGGAGCTGTTTTTT
CASKVTGEHTGELFF
>TRBJ2-7|TRBV6-5|.|TRBD1
TGTGCCAGCAGTAAACAGGGGCGTACGCAGTACTTC
CASSKQGRTQYF
>TRBJ2-4|TRBV10-3|once|TRBD2
TGTGCCATCAGTGAGTCCCGGGGGGTAGACAAAAACATTCAGTACTTC
CAISESRGVDKNIQYF
>TRBJ2-3|TRBV12-3/TRBV12-4|.|.
TGTGCCAGCAGTTTAGGAGGAGATACGCAGTATTTT
CASSLGGDTQYF
>TRBJ2-3|TRBV4-3|.|.
TGCGCCAGCAGCCAAGATCCCGCAGATACGCAGTATTTT
CASSQDPADTQYF
>TRBJ2-7|TRBV4-2|.|.
TGTGCCAGCAGCCAAGATCAGGAGGTATACGAGCAGTACTTC
CASSQDQEVYEQYF
>TRBJ1-6|TRBV7-9|few|TRBD1
TGTGCCAGCAGCTTGGGGACAGGGCTTTCACCCCTCCACTTT
CASSLGTGLSPLHF
>TRBJ1-6|TRBV7-2|.|TRBD1
TGTGCCAGCAGCTTAAATCAACAGGGGAATTCACCCCTCCACTTT
CASSLNQQGNSPLHF
>TRBJ2-7|TRBV5-1|few|TRBD2
TGCGCCAGCAGCTGGACTAGCGGCTACGAGCAGTACTTC
CASSWTSGYEQYF
>TRBJ2-6|TRBV11-2|once|.
TGTGCCAGCAGCTTAGTTGCACACTCTGGGGCCAACGTCCTGACTTTC
CASSLVAHSGANVLTF
>TRBJ1-5|TRBV28|.|.
TGTGCCAGCAGTCGAACAGAGAGCTATCAGCCCCAGCATTTT
CASSRTESYQPQHF